This T cell receptor (beta chain) was retrieved from a study of CD8 T cells in Susac syndrome. The CDR3 covers 13 residues. V dropped 3 bases and J dropped 5 bases, with 10 bases sitting between them. The germline gives CDR1 SEHNR, CDR2 FQNEAQ (reference sequence). Sequencing of TCR beta covered CD8+ and CD4+ T cells obtained from blood. The control group consisted of healthy donors matched for age and sex. Negative isolation yielded CD8+ and CD4+ T cells; FACS enriched TEMRA cells. Random-hexamer reverse transcription was applied to roughly 0.45 to 1 ug RNA. By means of immunoSEQ multiplex PCR, TCR beta CDR3 spanning 54 Vbeta and 13 Jbeta underwent amplification. TCRdb independently ran MiXCR on the immunoSEQ multiplex PCR reads; one entry per CDR3 protein. The profile shows about 150,000 distinct CDR3 sequences, about 91% of them singletons.

Sequencing was performed on CD4+ T cells from PBMCs. The rearrangement links TRBV7-9 to TRBJ1-1; D is perhaps TRBD1 (5 bases). The TCR sequence derives from a human donor in good health. DNA of the CDR3: TGTGCCAGCAGCTTTAGGCAGGGAACTGAAGCTTTCTTT. Its protein is CASSFRQGTEAFF.